What follows is one T cell receptor (beta chain) and its context. Its matching antigen is unknown. Sample barcodes and UMIs were carried by the TCR alpha and TCR beta cDNA libraries that 5'RACE generated with constant-segment primers. TCRdb re-analysed the 5' RACE reads in MiXCR, keeping a single row per CDR3 protein. Among 150,000 to 200,000 distinct CDR3 sequences listed, roughly 14% were seen once. These data originate in a study of T-cell memory formation after mild COVID-19. At the level of the study: The two donors had largely donor-specific TCR clusters.

Overall study findings and caveats: From day 15 to 85, contracting clones were balanced between CD4 and CD8, whereas later expanders leaned toward CD4+.

The V segment lost 2 bases and the J segment 7 bases; nucleotides outside the gene matches: 4. CDR1 SGHRS and CDR2 YFSETQ come from the germline V gene. The CDR3 spans 14 residues. The sample comprised PBMCs or a T cell subset sorted from them (not recorded which). The clonotype was recovered from an adult woman who had mild COVID-19 (a few samples of this study predate the infection). Cell type and time point are not known. The genes are TRBV5-1 and TRBJ2-1; 9 bases line up with TRBD1. The CDR3 DNA is TGCGCCAGCAGCTTTGGACAGGGGATAAATGAGCAGTTCTTC. Translating gives CASSFGQGINEQFF.